This entry describes one T cell receptor (beta chain). Its antigen is not known. The entry originates in a study of monozygotic twins with inflammatory bowel disease. Whole-study results and caveats: The data offered no way to tell different T cell subtypes apart. Reduced clonotype sharing with other individuals was observed in IBD patients relative to healthy twins, especially with disease activity.

Germline V gives CDR1 SGHRS, CDR2 YFSETQ. The CDR3 runs 20 residues. Template-switch reactions added UMIs with a 6-nucleotide sample barcode. With the 5' RACE reads reprocessed, TCRdb shows one record per CDR3 protein and no DNA. The data include approximately 400,000 distinct CDR3 sequences; the top ten clones carry 2% to 3%. Collection yielded approximately 2.7 ml of blood per donor. Sequences were obtained from blood. This sequence originates from a human donor with ulcerative colitis or Crohn's disease, or a healthy co-twin of an affected twin (not recorded which). The rearrangement joins TRBV5-1 to TRBJ1-5; TCRdb names TRBD1, which stays unverified in the absence of DNA. CDR3: CASSLAPLGQGFGSNQPQHF.